This is a list of T cell receptor beta chains from one sample in a study of blood T cell repertoires in COVID-19. TCRdb keeps only in-frame clones here, not all; method: immunoSEQ multiplex PCR. The sample gives 90,000 to 120,000 clones, around 85% of which show up once; about 20% is in the top ten. The sequencing input was peripheral blood. The receptors were gathered from a man between 70 and 80 years old with active or convalescent COVID-19. Both conserved end residues are part of each CDR3. Fields, in order: J gene, clone size, D gene, V gene, CDR3 length, CDR3 protein, CDR3 DNA. D genes are given only for firm matches. Rows may omit the clone size; those that give it use once, few, many or a size class.

J: TRBJ1-1; size: NA; D: NA; V: TRBV24-1; length: 13; CDR3: CATSDASGTEAFF; DNA: TGTGCCACCAGTGATGCGAGCGGCACTGAAGCTTTCTTT
J: TRBJ1-1; size: few; D: NA; V: TRBV6-1; length: 12; CDR3: CASSEQGSKTFF; DNA: TGTGCCAGCAGTGAACAGGGATCTAAGACTTTCTTT
J: TRBJ1-1; size: NA; D: NA; V: TRBV5-6; length: 14; CDR3: CASSLSGYLAEAFF; DNA: TGTGCCAGCAGCTTGAGCGGATATCTGGCTGAAGCTTTCTTT
J: TRBJ1-1; size: few; D: NA; V: TRBV9; length: 15; CDR3: CASSPRQARKTEAFF; DNA: TGTGCCAGCAGCCCGCGACAGGCTCGGAAAACTGAAGCTTTCTTT
J: TRBJ2-7; size: NA; D: NA; V: TRBV5-1; length: 14; CDR3: CASSLDPGYYEQYF; DNA: TGCGCCAGCAGCTTGGATCCAGGATATTACGAGCAGTACTTC
J: TRBJ1-1; size: NA; D: NA; V: TRBV6-4; length: 14; CDR3: CASRIAGGNTEAFF; DNA: TGTGCCAGCAGAATTGCCGGGGGGAACACTGAAGCTTTCTTT
J: TRBJ1-3; size: NA; D: NA; V: TRBV12-3/TRBV12-4; length: 13; CDR3: CASSPGQGGTIYF; DNA: TGTGCCAGCAGCCCTGGCCAAGGGGGCACCATATATTTT
J: TRBJ1-4; size: NA; D: NA; V: TRBV20-1; length: 15; CDR3: CSASRHRVGNEKLFF; DNA: TGCAGTGCTAGTCGCCACAGGGTCGGGAATGAAAAACTGTTTTTT
J: TRBJ1-2; size: NA; D: NA; V: TRBV3-1/TRBV3-2; length: 14; CDR3: CASSPPEVPYGYTF; DNA: TGTGCCAGCAGCCCCCCAGAGGTTCCGTATGGCTACACCTTC
J: TRBJ2-7; size: NA; D: NA; V: TRBV5-1; length: 15; CDR3: CASSVNTGNSYEQYF; DNA: TGCGCCAGCAGCGTAAACACAGGGAACTCCTACGAGCAGTACTTC
J: TRBJ2-3; size: NA; D: TRBD2; V: TRBV2; length: 15; CDR3: CASSAYFTSGDTQYF; DNA: TGTGCCAGCAGCGCCTACTTTACTAGCGGGGATACGCAGTATTTT
J: TRBJ2-3; size: NA; D: TRBD2; V: TRBV5-5; length: 13; CDR3: CASSDGLADTQYF; DNA: TGTGCCAGCAGTGATGGACTAGCGGATACGCAGTATTTT
J: TRBJ1-2; size: NA; D: TRBD1; V: TRBV27; length: 18; CDR3: CASSFRSTGQTFSYGYTF; DNA: TGTGCCAGCAGTTTCCGGTCTACGGGACAGACCTTCTCCTATGGCTACACCTTC
J: TRBJ2-7; size: NA; D: NA; V: TRBV7-2; length: 13; CDR3: CASSWGSSYEQYF; DNA: TGTGCCAGCAGCTGGGGCAGCTCCTACGAGCAGTACTTC
J: TRBJ2-5; size: once; D: NA; V: TRBV18; length: 14; CDR3: CASDEGGVGETQYF; DNA: TGTGCCAGCGACGAAGGAGGGGTGGGGGAGACCCAGTACTTC